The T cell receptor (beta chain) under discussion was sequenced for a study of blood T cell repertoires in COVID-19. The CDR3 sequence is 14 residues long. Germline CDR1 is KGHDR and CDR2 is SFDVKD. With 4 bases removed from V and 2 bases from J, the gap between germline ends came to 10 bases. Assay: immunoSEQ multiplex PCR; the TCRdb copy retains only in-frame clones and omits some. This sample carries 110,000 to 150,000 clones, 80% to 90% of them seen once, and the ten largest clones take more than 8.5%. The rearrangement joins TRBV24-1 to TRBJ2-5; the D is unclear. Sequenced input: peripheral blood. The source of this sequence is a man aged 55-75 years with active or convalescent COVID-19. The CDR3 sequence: CATSEPGTQETQYF. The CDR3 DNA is TGTGCCACCAGTGAGCCAGGAACTCAAGAGACCCAGTACTTC.